Shown below are 21 T cell receptor beta chains from a single sample sequenced in a study of shared clonotypes between healthy human individuals. Only in-frame clones appear in the TCRdb table, and some are missing; sequencing was by immunoSEQ multiplex PCR. The sample shows about 2,100,000 clones, 90% to 95% of them seen only once. Positively selected for CCR7, the CD45RO-negative cells used as naive CD8 cells excluded terminally differentiated effector memory CD45RA+ cells. The specimen sequenced was naive CD8+ T cells from PBMCs. The receptors derive from a young man in good health. Some clones in this sample may be carry-over from other donors' samples.

The V call is TRBV5-4, the J call TRBJ2-3; the D is unclear. CDR1 SGHNT and CDR2 YYREEE come from the germline V gene (reference sequence). Trimming stripped 1 base from V and 3 bases from J, with 12 bases between. The CDR3 totals 15 residues. The CDR3 DNA is TGTGCCAGCAGCTTGCGGTCAGGATTTACAGATACGCAGTATTTT. This gives the protein CASSLRSGFTDTQYF.

This rearrangement joins TRBV27 to TRBJ2-3; 7 bases are shared with TRBD1. Per germline, CDR1 MNHEY and CDR2 SMNVEV (reference sequence). CDR3 length equals 15 residues. V was clipped by 5 bases and J by 3 bases; unmatched bases: 8. The CDR3 protein is CASSPRGRGTDTQYF. The DNA of the CDR3 is TGTGCCAGCAGTCCCCGGGGCAGGGGGACAGATACGCAGTATTTT.

This clone was observed a handful of times. The V and J genes are TRBV9 and TRBJ1-1; D remains unclear. The CDR3 covers 13 residues. Germline CDR1 SGDLS, CDR2 YYNGEE. V dropped 1 base and J dropped 11 bases, with 15 bases sitting between them. DNA for the CDR3: TGTGCCAGCAGCGTATCTAGAGGCGGTAGGGCTTTCTTT. Translating gives CASSVSRGGRAFF.

The chain is built from TRBV7-9 and TRBJ2-1; maybe TRBD1 (6 bases). V was shortened by 11 bases and J by 3 bases, with 14 bases between the two germline ends. CDR1 is SEHNR and CDR2 is FQNEAQ in the germline V gene (reference sequence). The CDR3 length is 13 residues. The CDR3 coding sequence is TGTGCCCTCCGGGACACGAACTACAATGAGCAGTTCTTC. This gives the protein CALRDTNYNEQFF.

The J gene is TRBJ2-7, the V gene TRBV27, with D possibly matching TRBD1 (5 bases). This CDR3 contains 14 residues. Trimming left V 7 bases short and J 0 bases short, with 13 bases between. Germline lookup yields CDR1 MNHEY and CDR2 SMNVEV (reference sequence). In DNA form, the CDR3 reads TGTGCCAGCAAAGGGGTAAGGAGCTCCTACGAGCAGTACTTC. It specifies CASKGVRSSYEQYF.

This chain connects TRBV4-2 to TRBJ2-7; 9 bases fit TRBD2. J was trimmed by 3 bases and V by 5 bases; bases with no gene match: 8. The CDR3 runs to 15 residues. Germline CDR1 and CDR2: LGHNA and YNFKEQ. CDR3 sequence (DNA): TGTGCCAGCAGCTATCAGGGACTAGCCAACTACGAGCAGTACTTC. Its protein product is CASSYQGLANYEQYF.

The chain combines TRBV27 with TRBJ2-7; D gene uncertain. The CDR3 loop spans 15 amino acids. V shed 2 bases and J shed 2 bases, with 13 bases lying between them. Germline CDR1 and CDR2: MNHEY and SMNVEV (reference sequence). The CDR3 bases are TGTGCCAGCAGTTTAGGGCAGTCTGGAGCCTACGAGCAGTACTTC. Amino acid sequence: CASSLGQSGAYEQYF.

This sequence joins TRBV30 and TRBJ2-5; TRBD2 might be the D (6 bases). Trimming left V 2 bases short and J 2 bases short, with 18 bases between. The germline gives CDR1 GTSNPN, CDR2 SVGIG (reference sequence). The CDR3 totals 16 residues. The CDR3 loop is CAWSPLSSGEQETQYF. The CDR3 bases are TGTGCCTGGAGTCCCCTTAGTAGCGGAGAACAAGAGACCCAGTACTTC.

The chain couples TRBV7-8 to TRBJ2-4, with 9 bases matching TRBD1. The CDR3 runs 17 residues. The V segment lost 0 bases and the J segment 1 base; nucleotides outside the gene matches: 4. The germline V gene has CDR1 SGHVS and CDR2 FQNEAQ. The CDR3 loop is CASSLALGQGAKNIQYF. The CDR3 region has the DNA TGTGCCAGCAGCTTAGCGCTAGGACAGGGGGCCAAAAACATTCAGTACTTC.

Only one count was recorded for this clone. The gene calls are TRBV4-1 and TRBJ2-7; D unclear. In germline, CDR1 is MGHRA, CDR2 YSYEKL. The V gene lost 0 bases and the J gene lost 0 bases, with 15 bases spanning the gap. The CDR3 totals 17 residues. For the CDR3, the DNA is TGCGCCAGCAGCCAAGAGGTATGGGGATCCACCTCCTACGAGCAGTACTTC. Encoded protein: CASSQEVWGSTSYEQYF.

The chain uses TRBV18 and TRBJ2-3; D not resolved. Germline V gene lookup returns CDR1 KGHSH and CDR2 LQKENI. The CDR3 is 16 amino acids. V lost 1 base and J 0 bases, leaving 11 bases between the germline ends. This CDR3 is CASSPLSAASTDTQYF. As DNA, the CDR3 is TGTGCCAGCTCACCACTTTCGGCAGCTAGCACAGATACGCAGTATTTT.

The chain joins TRBV11-2 to TRBJ2-7; TRBD2 matches at 10 bases. Trimming cost V 4 bases and J 4 bases; bases outside gene matches: 16. The CDR3 is 18 amino acids. Per germline, CDR1 SGHAT and CDR2 FQNNGV. The chain's CDR3 is CASSSFVVASGSLYEQYF. For the CDR3, the DNA is TGTGCCAGCAGCTCCTTTGTTGTGGCTAGCGGGAGCCTTTACGAGCAGTACTTC.

This chain joins TRBV19 and TRBJ1-5; D is unresolved. From germline, CDR1 is LNHDA and CDR2 SQIVND (reference sequence). The V gene lost 0 bases and the J gene lost 10 bases, with 10 bases spanning the gap. The CDR3 spans 13 residues. CDR3 DNA sequence: TGTGCCAGTAGTATAGATCCGCAGCACCCCCAGCATTTT. This gives the protein CASSIDPQHPQHF.

The chain couples TRBV27 to TRBJ1-4, with TRBD1 matching over 9 bases. V was clipped by 2 bases and J by 7 bases; unmatched bases: 2. Germline CDR1 MNHEY, CDR2 SMNVEV (reference sequence). The CDR3 consists of 14 residues. CDR3 in amino acids: CASSLTGGFEKLFF. The CDR3 bases are TGTGCCAGCAGTTTAACAGGGGGCTTTGAAAAACTGTTTTTT. Drawing the rest from reference TRBV27 and TRBJ1-4, the complete variable domain is EAQVTQNPRYLITVTGKKLTVTCSQNMNHEYMSWYRQDPGLGLRQIYYSMNVEVTDKGDVPEGYKVSRKEKRNFPLILESPSPNQTSLYFCASSLTGGFEKLFFGSGTQLSVL.

Remarks on this clone: The sample contains more than one DNA sequence encoding this CDR3. This chain uses TRBV7-9 with TRBJ2-5; D not resolved. Germline CDR1 SEHNR, CDR2 FQNEAQ (reference sequence). The CDR3 has 12 residues. The V end was cut by 4 bases, the J end by 5 bases, with 8 bases between. The CDR3: CASSSLEETQYF. The DNA of the CDR3 is TGTGCCAGCAGCTCTCTTGAGGAGACCCAGTACTTC.

CDR3 protein: CASSSGDRVLYEQYF. Here the CDR3 DNA reads TGCGCCAGCAGCTCGGGGGACAGGGTGCTCTACGAGCAGTACTTC. This chain uses TRBV5-1 with TRBJ2-7; 9 bases map to TRBD1. V dropped 3 bases and J dropped 3; count of bases not matched to a gene: 7. This CDR3 contains 15 residues. Germline CDR1 reads SGHRS; CDR2 reads YFSETQ. The full variable domain, its missing parts supplied by reference TRBV5-1 and TRBJ2-7, is KAGVTQTPRYLIKTRGQQVTLSCSPISGHRSVSWYQQTPGQGLQFLFEYFSETQRNKGNFPGRFSGRQFSNSRSEMNVSTLELGDSALYLCASSSGDRVLYEQYFGPGTRLTVT.

The V call is TRBV29-1, the J call TRBJ2-7, with D perhaps matching TRBD2 (5 bases). The CDR3 spans 16 residues. With 1 base removed from V and 3 bases from J, the gap between germline ends came to 19 bases. Germline-derived CDR1 and CDR2 are SQVTM and ANQGSEA. The CDR3, as DNA: TGCAGCGTTGAAGTTCCCCGAGTGGGAGACTTCTACGAGCAGTACTTC. As protein: CSVEVPRVGDFYEQYF.

A remark on this clone: This same CDR3 is encoded by further DNA sequences in the sample. The rearrangement uses TRBV19 and TRBJ2-7, with TRBD2 identical over 9 bases. Trimming at V came to 6 bases and at J to 2 bases, leaving 5 bases not matched to a gene. In germline, CDR1 is LNHDA, CDR2 SQIVND (reference sequence). This CDR3 spans 14 amino acids. The CDR3 sequence is CASSLVAGAYEQYF. DNA of the CDR3: TGTGCCAGTAGCCTGGTAGCGGGAGCCTACGAGCAGTACTTC.

The rearrangement uses TRBV29-1 and TRBJ1-1; D call uncertain. Germline V lookup: CDR1 SQVTM, CDR2 ANQGSEA. CDR3 length: 11 residues. The CDR3 nucleotides are TGCAGTACCCCCGGCTGGACTGAAGCTTTCTTT. Translating gives CSTPGWTEAFF. Combining the CDR3 with reference TRBV29-1 and TRBJ1-1 gives the whole variable domain SAVISQKPSRDICQRGTSLTIQCQVDSQVTMMFWYRQQPGQSLTLIATANQGSEATYESGFVIDKFPISRPNLTFSTLTVSNMSPEDSSIYLCSTPGWTEAFFGQGTRLTVV.

The chain combines TRBV11-2 with TRBJ1-2; TRBD1 might be the D (5 bases). The V end lost 3 bases, the J end lost 4 bases, and 12 bases lay between the germline ends. The germline CDR1 and CDR2 sequences are SGHAT and FQNNGV. The CDR3 runs 14 residues. CDR3 in DNA: TGTGCCAGCAGCTTTCCGGGGCTTGCCTATGGCTACACCTTC. This encodes CASSFPGLAYGYTF.

The gene calls are TRBV5-1 and TRBJ1-2; D ambiguous. This CDR3 comprises 16 residues. The germline CDR1 and CDR2 sequences are SGHRS and YFSETQ. V lost 1 base and J lost 0, with 13 bases in between. In nucleotides, the CDR3 is TGCGCCAGCAGCTTGATTTCAGGAGTTCCTAACTATGGCTACACCTTC. Translating it yields CASSLISGVPNYGYTF.